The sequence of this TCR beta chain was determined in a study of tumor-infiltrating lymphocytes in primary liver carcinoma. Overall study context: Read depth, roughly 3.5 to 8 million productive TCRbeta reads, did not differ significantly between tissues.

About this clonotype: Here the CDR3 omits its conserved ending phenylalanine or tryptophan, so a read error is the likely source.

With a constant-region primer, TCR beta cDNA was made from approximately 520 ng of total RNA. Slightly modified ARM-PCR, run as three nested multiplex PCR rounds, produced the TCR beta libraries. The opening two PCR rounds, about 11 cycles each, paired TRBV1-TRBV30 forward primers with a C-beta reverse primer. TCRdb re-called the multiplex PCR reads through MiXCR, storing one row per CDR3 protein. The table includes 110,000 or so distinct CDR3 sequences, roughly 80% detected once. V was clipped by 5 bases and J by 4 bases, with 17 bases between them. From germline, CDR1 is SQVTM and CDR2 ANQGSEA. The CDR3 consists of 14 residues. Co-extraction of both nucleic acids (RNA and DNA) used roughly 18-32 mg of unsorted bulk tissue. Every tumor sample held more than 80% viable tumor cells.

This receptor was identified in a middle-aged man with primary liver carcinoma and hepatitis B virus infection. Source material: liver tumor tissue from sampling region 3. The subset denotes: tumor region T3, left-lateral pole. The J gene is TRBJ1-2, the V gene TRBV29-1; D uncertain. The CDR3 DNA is TGCAGCGTTAAGTTTGGGCAGTCGATCTATGGCTACACCGTC. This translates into CSVKFGQSIYGYTV.